Listed here is a single TCR beta chain. TCRdb's copy holds only in-frame clones and misses some; the assay was immunoSEQ multiplex PCR. The sample lists more than 120,000 clones; 80% to 90% were seen once. The data were obtained in a study of Ad26.COV2.S vaccination and SARS-CoV-2 variants. There are 14 residues in the CDR3. Germline V gives CDR1 MNHEY, CDR2 SVGEGT. The V and J ends lost 5 bases and 4 bases, in that order; junction bases with no gene match: 7. The sequence derives from a human donor who had recovered from COVID-19. The chain couples TRBV6-2 or TRBV6-3 to TRBJ1-1; TRBD1 matches at 7 bases. The sample was peripheral blood, taken after recovery from COVID-19. CDR3 protein: CASSTLEGATEAFF. The CDR3 region has the DNA TGTGCCAGCAGTACACTCGAGGGGGCCACTGAAGCTTTCTTT.